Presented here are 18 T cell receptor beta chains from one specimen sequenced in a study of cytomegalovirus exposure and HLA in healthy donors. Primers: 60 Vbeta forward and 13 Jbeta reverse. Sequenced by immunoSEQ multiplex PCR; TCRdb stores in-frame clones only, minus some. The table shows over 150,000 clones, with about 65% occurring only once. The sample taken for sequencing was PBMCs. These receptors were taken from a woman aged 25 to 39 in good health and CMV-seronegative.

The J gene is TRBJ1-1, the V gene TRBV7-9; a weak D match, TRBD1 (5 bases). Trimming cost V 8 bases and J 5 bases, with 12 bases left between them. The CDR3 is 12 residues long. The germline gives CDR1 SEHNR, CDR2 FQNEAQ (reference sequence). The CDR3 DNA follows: TGTGCCAGCGGGGCCTCCTTTACTGAAGCTTTCTTT. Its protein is CASGASFTEAFF.

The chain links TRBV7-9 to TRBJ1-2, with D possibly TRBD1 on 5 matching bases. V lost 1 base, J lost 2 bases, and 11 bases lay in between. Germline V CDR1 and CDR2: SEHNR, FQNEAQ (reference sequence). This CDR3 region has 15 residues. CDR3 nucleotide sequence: TGTGCCAGCAGCTTAGATGTGACAGACAACTATGGCTACACCTTC. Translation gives CASSLDVTDNYGYTF. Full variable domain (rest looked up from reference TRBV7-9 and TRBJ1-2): DTGVSQNPRHKITKRGQNVTFRCDPISEHNRLYWYRQTLGQGPEFLTYFQNEAQLEKSRLLSDRFSAERPKGSFSTLEIQRTEQGDSAMYLCASSLDVTDNYGYTFGSGTRLTVV.

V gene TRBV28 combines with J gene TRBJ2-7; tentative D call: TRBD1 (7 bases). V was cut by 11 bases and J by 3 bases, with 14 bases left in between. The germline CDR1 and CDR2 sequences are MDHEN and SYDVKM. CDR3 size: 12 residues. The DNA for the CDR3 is TGTGCCTGCCAGGGGGGAGTCTACGAGCAGTACTTC. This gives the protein CACQGGVYEQYF.

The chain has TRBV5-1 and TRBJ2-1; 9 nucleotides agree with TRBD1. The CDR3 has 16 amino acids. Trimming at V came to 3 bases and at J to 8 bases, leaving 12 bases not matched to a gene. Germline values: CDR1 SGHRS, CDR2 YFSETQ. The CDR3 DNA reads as TGCGCCAGCAGCTCACTACAGGGGGCGGTGGGCGATGAGCAGTTCTTC. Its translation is CASSSLQGAVGDEQFF.

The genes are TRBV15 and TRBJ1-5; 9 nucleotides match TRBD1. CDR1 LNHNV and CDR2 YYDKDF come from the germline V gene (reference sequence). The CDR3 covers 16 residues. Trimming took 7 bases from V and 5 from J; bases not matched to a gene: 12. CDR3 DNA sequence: TGTGCCACCACGCATCTGGGACGGACAGGGGATCAGCCCCAGCATTTT. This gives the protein CATTHLGRTGDQPQHF.

DNA of the CDR3: TGTGCCAGTAAGTTTCAGGTTGGAAGGACTGGAAACACCATATATTTT. Amino acids: CASKFQVGRTGNTIYF. This chain joins TRBV19 and TRBJ1-3; D is undetermined. Per germline, CDR1 LNHDA and CDR2 SQIVND (reference sequence). The CDR3 length is 16 residues. V was trimmed by 7 bases and J by 2 bases, leaving 18 bases between them.

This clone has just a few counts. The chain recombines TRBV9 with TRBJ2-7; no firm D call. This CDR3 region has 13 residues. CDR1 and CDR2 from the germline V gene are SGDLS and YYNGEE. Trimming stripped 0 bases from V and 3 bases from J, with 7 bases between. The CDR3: CASSVDGGYEQYF. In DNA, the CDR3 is TGTGCCAGCAGCGTAGACGGCGGCTACGAGCAGTACTTC.

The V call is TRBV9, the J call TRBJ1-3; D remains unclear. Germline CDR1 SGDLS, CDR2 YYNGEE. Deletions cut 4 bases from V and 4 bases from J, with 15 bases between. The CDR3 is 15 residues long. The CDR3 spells CASSPESLVGNTIYF. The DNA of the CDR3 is TGTGCCAGCAGCCCCGAGTCTTTGGTGGGAAACACCATATATTTT.

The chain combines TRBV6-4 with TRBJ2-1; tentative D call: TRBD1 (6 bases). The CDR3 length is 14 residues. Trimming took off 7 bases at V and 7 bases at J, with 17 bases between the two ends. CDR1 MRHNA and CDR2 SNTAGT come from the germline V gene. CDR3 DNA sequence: TGTGCCAGCAAGGGGGACCTGGACGGTAATGAGCAGTTCTTC. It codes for CASKGDLDGNEQFF.

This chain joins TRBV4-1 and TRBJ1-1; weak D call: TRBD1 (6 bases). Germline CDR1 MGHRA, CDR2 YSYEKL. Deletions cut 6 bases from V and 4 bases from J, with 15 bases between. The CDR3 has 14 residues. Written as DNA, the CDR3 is TGCGCCAGCAGACCTGTACAGGGTCGCACTGAAGCTTTCTTT. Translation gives CASRPVQGRTEAFF.

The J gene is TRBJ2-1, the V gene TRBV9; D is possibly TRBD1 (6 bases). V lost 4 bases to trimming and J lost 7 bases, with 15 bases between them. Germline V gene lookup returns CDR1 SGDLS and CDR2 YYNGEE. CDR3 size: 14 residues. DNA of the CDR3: TGTGCCAGCAGCAGCTACCCTAGGGGGAATGAGCAGTTCTTC. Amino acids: CASSSYPRGNEQFF.

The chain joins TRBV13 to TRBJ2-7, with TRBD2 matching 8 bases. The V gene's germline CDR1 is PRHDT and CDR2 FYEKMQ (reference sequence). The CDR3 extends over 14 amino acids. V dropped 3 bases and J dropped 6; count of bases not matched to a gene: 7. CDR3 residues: CASSFAGRAGEQYF. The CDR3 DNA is TGTGCCAGCAGCTTTGCCGGGAGGGCCGGCGAGCAGTACTTC.

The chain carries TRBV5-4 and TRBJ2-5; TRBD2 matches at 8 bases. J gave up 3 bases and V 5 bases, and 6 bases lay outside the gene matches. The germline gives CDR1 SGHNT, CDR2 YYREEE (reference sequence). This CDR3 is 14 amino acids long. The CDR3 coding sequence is TGTGCCAGCAGGGACCTGACTAGCGAAGAGACCCAGTACTTC. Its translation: CASRDLTSEETQYF.

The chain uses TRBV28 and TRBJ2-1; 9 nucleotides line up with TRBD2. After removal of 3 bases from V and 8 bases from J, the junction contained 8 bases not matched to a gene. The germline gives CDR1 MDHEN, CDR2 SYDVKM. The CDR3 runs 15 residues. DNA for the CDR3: TGTGCCAGCAGTTTTGGAAGCGGGGGGATCGATGAGCAGTTCTTC. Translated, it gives CASSFGSGGIDEQFF.

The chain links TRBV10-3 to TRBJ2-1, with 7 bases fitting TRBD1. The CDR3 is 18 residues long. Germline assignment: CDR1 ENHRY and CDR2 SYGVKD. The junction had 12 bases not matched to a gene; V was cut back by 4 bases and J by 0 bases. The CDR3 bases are TGTGCCATCAGTGGTGGGCAGGGGGAGAGGTACTCCTACAATGAGCAGTTCTTC. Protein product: CAISGGQGERYSYNEQFF.

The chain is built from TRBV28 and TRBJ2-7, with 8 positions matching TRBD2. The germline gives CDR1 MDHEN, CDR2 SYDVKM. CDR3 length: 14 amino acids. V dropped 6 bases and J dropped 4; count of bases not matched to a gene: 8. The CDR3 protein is CASSPGRAEYEQYF. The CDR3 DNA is TGTGCCAGCAGCCCCGGGAGGGCGGAATACGAGCAGTACTTC.

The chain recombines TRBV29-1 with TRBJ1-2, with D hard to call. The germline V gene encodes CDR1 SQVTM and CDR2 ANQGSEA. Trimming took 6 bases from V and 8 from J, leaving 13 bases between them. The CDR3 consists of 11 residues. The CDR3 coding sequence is TGCAGCGTAACAGAGAACAACGGCTACACCTTC. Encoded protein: CSVTENNGYTF.

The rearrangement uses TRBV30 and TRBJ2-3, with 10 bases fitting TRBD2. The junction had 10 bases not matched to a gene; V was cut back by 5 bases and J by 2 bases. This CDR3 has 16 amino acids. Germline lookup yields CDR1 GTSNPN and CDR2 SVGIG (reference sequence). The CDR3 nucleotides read TGTGCCTGGGGGTTAGCGGGAGGTTCGGTCACAGATACGCAGTATTTT. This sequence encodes CAWGLAGGSVTDTQYF.